This TCR beta chain was observed in a study of cytotoxic CD8 clonotypes in ibrutinib-treated CLL. Study-wide background: Investigators collected response samples after a median roughly 13 months of treatment, range 6 to 36.

Produced via immunoSEQ multiplex PCR; TCRdb's table is partial and in-frame only. The profile shows approximately 150,000 clones, about 80% of them singletons. In its sample, this clone was seen a few times. Trimming removed 7 bases from V and 7 bases from J, with 16 bases in between. Per the germline V gene, CDR1 is LNHDA and CDR2 is SQIVND (reference sequence). There are 13 residues in the CDR3. This chain links TRBV19 with TRBJ1-2; D gene unclear. The sample was PBMCs, taken after 24 months of ibrutinib treatment. The receptor's source is a human donor with chronic lymphocytic leukemia. The CDR3 is CASTVKGMGGYTF. CDR3 nucleotides: TGTGCCAGTACCGTGAAGGGCATGGGTGGCTACACCTTC.